These 19 T cell receptor beta chains were sequenced from one sample in a study of T cell repertoires in cytomegalovirus infection. Antigens for these TCRs are unknown. TCRdb reprocessed the reads with MiXCR, giving one entry per CDR3 protein. Of roughly 350,000 distinct CDR3 sequences detected, roughly 34% appear once; the ten largest clones hold about 13%. The source material was cultured PBMCs, sampled from culture after CMV antigen stimulation. All receptors derive from a human donor in good health (CMV status not recorded). Some clones in this sample may be carry-over from other donors' samples.

This clonotype was seen at least ten times. V is TRBV7-8 and J is TRBJ1-2; 7 bases line up with TRBD1. The ends lost 0 bases at V and 4 bases at J; junction bases unmatched: 8. CDR3 length: 16 amino acids. CDR1 and CDR2 (germline): SGHVS, FQNEAQ. Here the CDR3 DNA reads TGTGCCAGCAGCTTAGCCCCCAGGGGGAGGGTCTATGGCTACACCTTC. Residues: CASSLAPRGRVYGYTF.

The chain combines TRBV15 with TRBJ1-2; D ambiguous. The germline V gene encodes CDR1 LNHNV and CDR2 YYDKDF (reference sequence). CDR3 length: 17 amino acids. V was cut by 0 bases and J by 7 bases, with 21 bases left in between. The CDR3 sequence: CATSRERRGWREVGYTF. The CDR3 DNA reads TGTGCCACCAGCAGAGAACGTCGAGGATGGAGGGAGGTTGGCTACACCTTC. Supplemented by reference TRBV15 and TRBJ1-2, the full variable domain reads DAMVIQNPRYQVTQFGKPVTLSCSQTLNHNVMYWYQQKSSQAPKLLFHYYDKDFNNEADTPDNFQSRRPNTSFCFLDIRSPGLGDTAMYLCATSRERRGWREVGYTFGSGTRLTVV.

Ten or more counts support this clonotype. V is TRBV7-6 and J is TRBJ2-5; D possibly corresponds to TRBD2 (5 bases). This CDR3 is 13 amino acids long. V was cut by 2 bases and J by 3 bases, with 7 bases left in between. The V gene's germline CDR1 is SGHVS and CDR2 FNYEAQ. The CDR3 loop is CASSLTRKETQYF. The CDR3 DNA reads as TGTGCCAGCAGCTTAACTAGGAAAGAGACCCAGTACTTC.

This chain uses TRBV10-3 with TRBJ2-3, with D tentatively TRBD1 (5 bases). With 4 bases removed from V and 5 bases from J, the gap between germline ends came to 7 bases. The germline V gene has CDR1 ENHRY and CDR2 SYGVKD. The CDR3 is 12 amino acids. CDR3 region: CAISGGKDTQYF. Written as DNA, the CDR3 is TGTGCCATCAGTGGGGGCAAAGATACGCAGTATTTT.

Many counts were recorded for this clonotype. This chain links TRBV6-1 with TRBJ2-7, with D hard to call. This CDR3 has 11 amino acids. CDR1 is MNHNS, CDR2 SASEGT, per germline. Trimming pared 8 bases from V and 2 bases from J, leaving 7 bases between. CDR3 protein: CASSRTYEQYV. CDR3 DNA: TGTGCCAGCTCCCGTACCTACGAGCAGTACGTC.

This clonotype was recorded a few times. This chain's CDR3 is CASSFRGDNQPQHF. The CDR3 region has the DNA TGTGCCAGCAGCTTTCGGGGGGACAATCAGCCCCAGCATTTT. The chain recombines TRBV7-9 with TRBJ1-5; possibly TRBD1 for D (5 bases). The germline gives CDR1 SEHNR, CDR2 FQNEAQ (reference sequence). The CDR3 extends over 14 amino acids. Trimming stripped 3 bases from V and 3 bases from J, with 9 bases between.

The chain uses TRBV5-1 and TRBJ2-1; 11 bases fit TRBD2. V dropped 4 bases and J dropped 5; count of bases not matched to a gene: 8. The CDR3 runs 16 residues. Germline-derived CDR1 and CDR2 are SGHRS and YFSETQ. The DNA for the CDR3 is TGCGCCAGCAGCCCAGGGACTAGCGGTATCCACAATGAGCAGTTCTTC. This encodes CASSPGTSGIHNEQFF.

This clonotype was picked up a small number of times. The gene calls are TRBV7-9 and TRBJ1-4; D is ambiguous. This CDR3 is built from 14 residues. V was clipped by 1 base and J by 6 bases, with 9 bases between them. Germline lookup yields CDR1 SEHNR and CDR2 FQNEAQ (reference sequence). CDR3 nucleotide sequence: TGTGCCAGCAGCTTAGGGTCGCCGGATGAAAAACTGTTTTTT. This gives the protein CASSLGSPDEKLFF.

This clonotype has just one count. The DNA of the CDR3 is TGTGCCAGCTCACCCTTCCCTGACCTGGGGGGGGGCCACAATGAGCAGTTCTTC. Amino acid sequence: CASSPFPDLGGGHNEQFF. The V gene is TRBV18, the J gene TRBJ2-1, with D perhaps matching TRBD2 (7 bases). This CDR3 has 18 amino acids. The ends were cut back, 3 bases at V and 5 bases at J, with 23 bases in the middle. In germline, CDR1 is KGHSH, CDR2 LQKENI. The variable domain in full, completed from reference TRBV18 and TRBJ2-1, reads NAGVMQNPRHLVRRRGQEARLRCSPMKGHSHVYWYRQLPEEGLKFMVYLQKENIIDESGMPKERFSAEFPKEGPSILRIQQVVRGDSAAYFCASSPFPDLGGGHNEQFFGPGTRLTVL.

This clonotype was seen only a few times. The V call is TRBV6-2 or TRBV6-3, the J call TRBJ2-7; D perhaps matches TRBD2 (6 bases). V lost 0 bases and J 2 bases, leaving 14 bases between the germline ends. The CDR3 contains 16 residues. CDR1 is MNHEY, CDR2 SVGEGT, per germline. The CDR3 DNA follows: TGTGCCAGCAGTTACTCGATATTAGCGGTAACCTACGAGCAGTACTTC. Translation: CASSYSILAVTYEQYF.

The chain links TRBV11-2 to TRBJ2-1; 9 bases map to TRBD2. J was trimmed by 14 bases and V by 6 bases; bases with no gene match: 5. The CDR3 has 11 residues. CDR1 and CDR2 (germline): SGHAT, FQNNGV. CDR3 nucleotide sequence: TGTGCCAGCAGAACGAGACTAGCGGAGTTCTTC. Protein product: CASRTRLAEFF.

There are many counts of this clonotype. The chain carries TRBV7-2 and TRBJ2-5; no reliable D call. Trimming took 3 bases from V and 3 from J, leaving 8 bases between them. Germline CDR1 reads SGHTA; CDR2 reads FQGNSA. The CDR3 totals 13 residues. The DNA of the CDR3 is TGTGCCAGCAGCTTTGGCAGGAAAGAGACCCAGTACTTC. Amino acid sequence: CASSFGRKETQYF. The full variable domain, rest sourced from reference TRBV7-2 and TRBJ2-5, is GAGVSQSPSNKVTEKGKDVELRCDPISGHTALYWYRQSLGQGLEFLIYFQGNSAPDKSGLPSDRFSAERTGGSVSTLTIQRTQQEDSAVYLCASSFGRKETQYFGPGTRLLVL.

The J gene is TRBJ2-7, the V gene TRBV30, with D perhaps matching TRBD2 (7 bases). The V end was cut by 5 bases, the J end by 1 base, with 18 bases between. Per the germline V gene, CDR1 is GTSNPN and CDR2 is SVGIG (reference sequence). The CDR3 covers 15 residues. The CDR3: CAWETPRGASYEQYF. The CDR3 nucleotides are TGTGCCTGGGAGACGCCCCGGGGGGCTTCCTACGAGCAGTACTTC.

This chain connects TRBV6-5 to TRBJ1-6; D uncertain. CDR3 size: 13 residues. V lost 4 bases and J lost 13, with 14 bases in between. Germline CDR1 and CDR2: MNHEY and SVGAGI. This chain's CDR3 is CASSSARGFPLHF. The CDR3 DNA follows: TGTGCCAGCAGTTCCGCCCGGGGTTTTCCCCTCCACTTT.

This clonotype was seen just once. J is TRBJ2-7 and V is TRBV14, with 9 positions matching TRBD2. Trimming took 2 bases from V and 2 from J; bases not matched to a gene: 16. Germline CDR1 reads SGHDN; CDR2 reads FVKESK. The CDR3 extends over 19 amino acids. CDR3 residues: CASSQSGLAGLVLAYEQYF. The CDR3 nucleotides are TGTGCCAGCAGCCAATCTGGGCTAGCGGGACTGGTACTCGCCTACGAGCAGTACTTC.

In its sample, this clonotype was seen a few times. This chain connects TRBV7-2 to TRBJ1-5; D is ambiguous. CDR1 is SGHTA, CDR2 FQGNSA, per germline. The CDR3 loop spans 12 amino acids. Trimming cost V 4 bases and J 5 bases, with 6 bases left between them. CDR3 sequence reads: CASSSSDQPQHF. CDR3 bases: TGTGCCAGCAGCTCCTCCGATCAGCCCCAGCATTTT.

This clonotype showed up just a few times. The rearrangement uses TRBV7-2 and TRBJ2-6; D remains unclear. Germline CDR1 reads SGHTA; CDR2 reads FQGNSA. The CDR3 contains 17 residues. V was trimmed by 5 bases and J by 0 bases, leaving 14 bases between them. CDR3 sequence reads: CASSPRGRASGANVLTF. The CDR3 nucleotides are TGTGCCAGCAGCCCACGTGGAAGGGCCTCTGGGGCCAACGTCCTGACTTTC.

This chain joins TRBV4-1 and TRBJ1-2; 10 bases line up with TRBD1. V lost 2 bases and J lost 6; bases outside the gene matches: 3. Per the germline V gene, CDR1 is MGHRA and CDR2 is YSYEKL. The CDR3 totals 14 residues. CDR3 in DNA: TGCGCCAGCAGCCAACCGGGACAGGGGAATGGCTACACCTTC. This encodes CASSQPGQGNGYTF.

V and J are TRBV6-5 and TRBJ1-2; possibly TRBD1 for D (5 bases). Germline CDR1 is MNHEY and CDR2 is SVGAGI. CDR3 length equals 14 residues. The V gene lost 4 bases and the J gene lost 7 bases, with 16 bases spanning the gap. CDR3 sequence (DNA): TGTGCCAGCAGTTCAACGACAGTCATTGGTGGCTACACCTTC. Amino acids: CASSSTTVIGGYTF.